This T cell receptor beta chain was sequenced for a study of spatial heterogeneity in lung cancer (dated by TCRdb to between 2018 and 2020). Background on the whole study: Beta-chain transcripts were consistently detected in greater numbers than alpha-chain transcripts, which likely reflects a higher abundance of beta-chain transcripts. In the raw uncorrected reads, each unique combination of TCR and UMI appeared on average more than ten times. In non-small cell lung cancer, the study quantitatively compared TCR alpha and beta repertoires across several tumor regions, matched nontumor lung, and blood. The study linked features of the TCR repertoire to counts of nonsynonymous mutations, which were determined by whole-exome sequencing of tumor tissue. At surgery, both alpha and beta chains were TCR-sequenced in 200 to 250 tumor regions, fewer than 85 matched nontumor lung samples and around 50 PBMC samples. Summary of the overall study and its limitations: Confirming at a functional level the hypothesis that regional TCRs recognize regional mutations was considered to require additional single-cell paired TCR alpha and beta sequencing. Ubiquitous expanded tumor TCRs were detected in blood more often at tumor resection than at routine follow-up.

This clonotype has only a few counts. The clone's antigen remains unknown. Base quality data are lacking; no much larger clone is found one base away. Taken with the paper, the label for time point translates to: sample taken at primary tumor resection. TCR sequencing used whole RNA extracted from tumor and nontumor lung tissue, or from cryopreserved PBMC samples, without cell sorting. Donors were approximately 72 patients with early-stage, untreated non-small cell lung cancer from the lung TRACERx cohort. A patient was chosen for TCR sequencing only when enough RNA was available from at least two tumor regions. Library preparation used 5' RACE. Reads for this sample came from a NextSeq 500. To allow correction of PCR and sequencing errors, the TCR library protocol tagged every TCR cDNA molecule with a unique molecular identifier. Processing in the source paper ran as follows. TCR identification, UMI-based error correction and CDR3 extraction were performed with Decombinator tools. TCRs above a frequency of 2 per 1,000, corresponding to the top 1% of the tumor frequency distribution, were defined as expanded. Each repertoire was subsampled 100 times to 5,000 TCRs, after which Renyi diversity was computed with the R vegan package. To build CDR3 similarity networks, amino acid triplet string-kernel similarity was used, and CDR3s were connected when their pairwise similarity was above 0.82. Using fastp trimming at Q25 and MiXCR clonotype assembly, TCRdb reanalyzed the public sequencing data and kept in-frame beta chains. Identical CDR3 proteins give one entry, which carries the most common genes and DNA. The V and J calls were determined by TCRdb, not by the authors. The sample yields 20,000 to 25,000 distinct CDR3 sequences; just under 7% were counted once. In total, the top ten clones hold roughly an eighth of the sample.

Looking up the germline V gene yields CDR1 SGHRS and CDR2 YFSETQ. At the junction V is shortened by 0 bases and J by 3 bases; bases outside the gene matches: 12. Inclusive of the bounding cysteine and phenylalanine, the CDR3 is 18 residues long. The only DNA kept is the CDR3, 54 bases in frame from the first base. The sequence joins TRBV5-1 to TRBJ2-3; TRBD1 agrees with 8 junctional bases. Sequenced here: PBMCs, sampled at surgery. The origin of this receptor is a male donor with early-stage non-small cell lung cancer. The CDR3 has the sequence CASSLALYGQGRTDTQYF. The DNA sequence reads TGCGCCAGCAGCTTGGCTCTCTACGGACAGGGACGGACAGATACGCAGTATTTT.